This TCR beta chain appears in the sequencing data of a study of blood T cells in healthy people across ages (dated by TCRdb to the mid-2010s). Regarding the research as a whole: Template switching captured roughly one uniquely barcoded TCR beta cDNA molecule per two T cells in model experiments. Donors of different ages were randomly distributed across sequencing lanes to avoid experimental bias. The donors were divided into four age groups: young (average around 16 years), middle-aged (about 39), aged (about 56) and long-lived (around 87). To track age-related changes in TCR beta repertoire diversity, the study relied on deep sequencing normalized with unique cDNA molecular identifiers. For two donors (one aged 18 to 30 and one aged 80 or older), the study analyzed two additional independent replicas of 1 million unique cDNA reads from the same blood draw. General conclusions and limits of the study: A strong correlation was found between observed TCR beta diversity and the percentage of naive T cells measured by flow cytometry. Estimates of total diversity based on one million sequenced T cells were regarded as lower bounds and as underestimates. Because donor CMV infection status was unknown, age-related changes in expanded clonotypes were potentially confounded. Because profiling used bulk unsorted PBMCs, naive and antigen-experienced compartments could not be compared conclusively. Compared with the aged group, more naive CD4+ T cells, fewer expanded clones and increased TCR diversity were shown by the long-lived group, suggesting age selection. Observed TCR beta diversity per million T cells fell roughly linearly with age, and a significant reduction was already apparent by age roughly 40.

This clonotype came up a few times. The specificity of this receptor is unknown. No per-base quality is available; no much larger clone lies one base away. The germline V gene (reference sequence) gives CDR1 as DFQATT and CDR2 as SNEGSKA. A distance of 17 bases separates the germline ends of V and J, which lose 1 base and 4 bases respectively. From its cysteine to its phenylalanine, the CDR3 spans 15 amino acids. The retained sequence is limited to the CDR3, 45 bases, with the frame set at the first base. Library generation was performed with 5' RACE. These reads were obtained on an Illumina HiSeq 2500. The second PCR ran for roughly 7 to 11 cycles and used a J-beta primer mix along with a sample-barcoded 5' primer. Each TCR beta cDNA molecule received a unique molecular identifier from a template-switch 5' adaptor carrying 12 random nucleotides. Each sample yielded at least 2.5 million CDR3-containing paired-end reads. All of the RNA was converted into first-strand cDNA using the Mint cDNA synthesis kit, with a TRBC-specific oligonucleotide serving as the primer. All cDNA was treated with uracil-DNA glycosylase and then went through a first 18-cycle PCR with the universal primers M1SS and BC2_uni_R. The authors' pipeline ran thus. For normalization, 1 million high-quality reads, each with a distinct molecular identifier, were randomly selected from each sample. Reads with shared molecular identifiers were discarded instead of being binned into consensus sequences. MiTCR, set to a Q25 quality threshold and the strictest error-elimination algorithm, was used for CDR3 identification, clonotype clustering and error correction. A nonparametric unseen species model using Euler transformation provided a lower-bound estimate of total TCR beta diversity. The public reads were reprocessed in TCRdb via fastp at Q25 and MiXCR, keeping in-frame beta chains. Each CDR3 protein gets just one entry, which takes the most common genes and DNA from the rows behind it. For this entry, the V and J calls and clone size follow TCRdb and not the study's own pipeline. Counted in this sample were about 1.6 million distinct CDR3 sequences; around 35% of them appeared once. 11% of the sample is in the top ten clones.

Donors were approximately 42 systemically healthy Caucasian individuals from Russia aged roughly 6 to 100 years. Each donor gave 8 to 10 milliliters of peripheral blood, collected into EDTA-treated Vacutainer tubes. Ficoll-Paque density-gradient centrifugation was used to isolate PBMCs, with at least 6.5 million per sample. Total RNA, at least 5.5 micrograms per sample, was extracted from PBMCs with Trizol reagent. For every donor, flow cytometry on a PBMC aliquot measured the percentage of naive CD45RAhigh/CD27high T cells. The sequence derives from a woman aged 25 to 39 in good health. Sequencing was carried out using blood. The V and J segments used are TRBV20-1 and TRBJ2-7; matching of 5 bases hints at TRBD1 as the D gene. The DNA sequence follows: TGCAGTGCTAGAGGTGACAGCCGTCCCCCTTACGAGCAGTACTTC. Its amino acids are CSARGDSRPPYEQYF.